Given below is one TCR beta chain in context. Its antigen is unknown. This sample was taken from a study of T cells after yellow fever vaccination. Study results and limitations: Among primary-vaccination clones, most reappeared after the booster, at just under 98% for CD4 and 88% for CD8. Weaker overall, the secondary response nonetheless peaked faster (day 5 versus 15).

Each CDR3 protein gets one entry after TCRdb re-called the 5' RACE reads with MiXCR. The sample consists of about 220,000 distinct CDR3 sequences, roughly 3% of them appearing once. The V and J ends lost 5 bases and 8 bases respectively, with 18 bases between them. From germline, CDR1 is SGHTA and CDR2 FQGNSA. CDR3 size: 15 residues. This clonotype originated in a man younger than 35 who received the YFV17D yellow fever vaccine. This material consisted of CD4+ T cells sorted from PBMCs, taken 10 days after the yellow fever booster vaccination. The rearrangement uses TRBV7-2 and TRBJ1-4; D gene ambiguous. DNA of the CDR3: TGTGCCAGCAGCCTAAGTGCTGTGACGGGGGAAAAACTGTTTTTT. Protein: CASSLSAVTGEKLFF.